Presented here are 24 T cell receptor beta chains from one specimen sequenced in a study of T cell responses to AZD1222 COVID-19 vaccine. TCRdb keeps only in-frame clones here, not all; method: immunoSEQ multiplex PCR. The table records about 82,000 clones, approximately 90% of them present only once. Sequenced here: peripheral blood, sampled on day 0 of AZD1222 vaccination. These receptors all come from an adult in good health.

The V gene is TRBV19, the J gene TRBJ1-3; D remains ambiguous. Per germline, CDR1 LNHDA and CDR2 SQIVND (reference sequence). This CDR3 region has 16 residues. Trimming shortened V by 0 bases and J by 0 bases, and 9 bases separated the two germline ends. The CDR3 coding sequence is TGTGCCAGTAGTATAGATGCGGCGACCTCTGGAAACACCATATATTTT. This sequence encodes CASSIDAATSGNTIYF.

The chain couples TRBV18 to TRBJ1-5; D is ambiguous. V was shortened by 3 bases and J by 4 bases, with 10 bases between the two germline ends. This CDR3 spans 14 amino acids. Germline V lookup: CDR1 KGHSH, CDR2 LQKENI. The CDR3 DNA reads TGTGCCAGCTCACCTAGGGCAGAGAATCAGCCCCAGCATTTT. This translates into CASSPRAENQPQHF.

This chain joins TRBV6-2 or TRBV6-3 and TRBJ2-1, with 7 bases aligning to TRBD1. V was pared by 6 bases and J by 1 base, with 6 bases of the junction left unmatched. This CDR3 has 15 amino acids. The V gene's germline CDR1 is MNHEY and CDR2 SVGEGT. The CDR3 nucleotides read TGTGCCAGCAGCCGTACAGGGGCTTCCTACAATGAGCAGTTCTTC. Translation: CASSRTGASYNEQFF.

This clone appeared once. This chain uses TRBV5-4 with TRBJ2-5, with D possibly being TRBD2 (5 bases). V was pared by 5 bases and J by 2 bases, with 13 bases between. CDR3 length equals 14 residues. CDR1 and CDR2 (germline): SGHNT, YYREEE (reference sequence). The CDR3 here is CASRADWNQETQYF. The DNA of the CDR3 is TGTGCCAGCAGGGCGGACTGGAATCAAGAGACCCAGTACTTC.

The chain is built from TRBV25-1 and TRBJ1-1; D possibly corresponds to TRBD1 (6 bases). Germline CDR1 and CDR2: MGHDK and SYGVNS. V lost 4 bases to trimming and J lost 0 bases, with 12 bases between them. CDR3 length equals 15 residues. In DNA form, the CDR3 reads TGTGCCAGCAGTGCACTCGGGACATTGAACACTGAAGCTTTCTTT. This sequence encodes CASSALGTLNTEAFF.

The rearrangement uses TRBV5-1 and TRBJ2-5, with TRBD1 identical over 9 bases. Trimming at V came to 4 bases and at J to 2 bases, leaving 9 bases not matched to a gene. The CDR3 length is 16 residues. Germline V gives CDR1 SGHRS, CDR2 YFSETQ. This CDR3 is CASSAGQGKGQETQYF. DNA for the CDR3: TGCGCCAGCAGCGCCGGACAGGGGAAGGGTCAAGAGACCCAGTACTTC.

The V call is TRBV4-2, the J call TRBJ1-4; no definite D call. Germline CDR1 reads LGHNA; CDR2 reads YNFKEQ. The CDR3 spans 13 residues. The ends were cut back, 4 bases at V and 8 bases at J, with 11 bases in the middle. CDR3 nucleotide sequence: TGTGCCAGCAGCCGGATCCCCGGGGAAAAACTGTTTTTT. Protein sequence: CASSRIPGEKLFF.

The rearrangement links TRBV10-3 to TRBJ1-1; 8 nucleotides match TRBD1. Germline V lookup: CDR1 ENHRY, CDR2 SYGVKD. The CDR3 has 13 residues. J gave up 4 bases and V 6 bases, and 4 bases lay outside the gene matches. CDR3 in amino acids: CAISYDRGTEAFF. CDR3 nucleotides: TGTGCCATCAGCTACGACAGGGGCACTGAAGCTTTCTTT.

The chain uses TRBV18 and TRBJ2-7, with TRBD2 as a possible D gene (6 bases). Germline V gene data show CDR1 as KGHSH and CDR2 as LQKENI. V gave up 1 base and J gave up 2 bases, with 21 bases separating them. This CDR3 is 18 amino acids long. Written as DNA, the CDR3 is TGTGCCAGCTCACCACTCTCGGGGGTTACTATTTCGACCTACGAGCAGTACTTC. It encodes CASSPLSGVTISTYEQYF.

This clone has only one observation. The rearrangement joins TRBV19 to TRBJ2-5, with D possibly TRBD1 on 6 matching bases. The CDR3 spans 15 residues. CDR1 is LNHDA, CDR2 SQIVND, per germline (reference sequence). V shed 7 bases and J shed 4 bases, with 19 bases lying between them. CDR3 loop: CASTETSTGRETQYF. CDR3 in DNA: TGTGCCAGTACCGAAACCTCCACAGGGAGAGAGACCCAGTACTTC.

The chain recombines TRBV15 with TRBJ2-5, with D possibly matching TRBD2 (5 bases). Trimming pared 4 bases from V and 0 bases from J, leaving 18 bases between. This CDR3 contains 17 residues. CDR1 LNHNV and CDR2 YYDKDF come from the germline V gene (reference sequence). Written as DNA, the CDR3 is TGTGCCACCAGCACACCCTTCCGGGGAAGGGACCAAGAGACCCAGTACTTC. Amino acids: CATSTPFRGRDQETQYF.

This chain connects TRBV5-4 to TRBJ2-3; 7 bases map to TRBD2. V was clipped by 4 bases and J by 2 bases; unmatched bases: 10. CDR1 is SGHNT, CDR2 YYREEE, per germline (reference sequence). This CDR3 has 16 residues. The CDR3 DNA is TGTGCCAGCAGCCTAATGGAGCGGGGCAACACAGATACGCAGTATTTT. Its protein product is CASSLMERGNTDTQYF.

V and J are TRBV3-1 (or the pseudogene TRBV3-2) and TRBJ1-6; D gene ambiguous. Trimming pared 1 base from V and 5 bases from J, leaving 6 bases between. Germline CDR1 and CDR2: LGHDT and YNNKEL (reference sequence). This CDR3 comprises 14 residues. CDR3 sequence (DNA): TGTGCCAGCAGCCAAGCCGGGAATAATTCACCCCTCCACTTT. This translates into CASSQAGNNSPLHF.

The chain uses TRBV18 and TRBJ2-5, with a possible D match to TRBD1 (6 bases). The CDR3 covers 15 residues. V lost 3 bases and J 1 base, leaving 12 bases between the germline ends. Germline lookup yields CDR1 KGHSH and CDR2 LQKENI. This CDR3 is CASSPTEGVQETQYF. CDR3 in DNA: TGTGCCAGCTCACCCACCGAGGGGGTCCAAGAGACCCAGTACTTC.

The rearrangement uses TRBV27 and TRBJ1-5; D not certain. This CDR3 has 16 residues. The germline CDR1 and CDR2 sequences are MNHEY and SMNVEV (reference sequence). V shed 4 bases and J shed 1 base, with 14 bases lying between them. CDR3 DNA: TGTGCCAGCAGTTCAGGTTCCGGAATCAGCAATCAGCCCCAGCATTTT. It codes for CASSSGSGISNQPQHF.

The chain has TRBV7-2 and TRBJ2-2; 10 bases fit TRBD1. This CDR3 comprises 16 residues. Trimming took 1 base from V and 4 from J; bases not matched to a gene: 3. Germline V gene data show CDR1 as SGHTA and CDR2 as FQGNSA. The CDR3 loop reads CASSLGDRGGTGELFF. CDR3 sequence (DNA): TGTGCCAGCAGCTTAGGGGACAGGGGAGGCACCGGGGAGCTGTTTTTT.

V and J are TRBV5-6 and TRBJ1-3, with D hard to call. Trimming pared 2 bases from V and 4 bases from J, leaving 10 bases between. This CDR3 region has 14 residues. The germline gives CDR1 SGHDT, CDR2 YYEEEE. The CDR3 sequence is CASSLGSEGNTIYF. As DNA, the CDR3 is TGTGCCAGCAGCTTAGGTTCGGAGGGAAACACCATATATTTT.

The chain employs TRBV3-1 (or the pseudogene TRBV3-2) and TRBJ2-7; the D call may be TRBD1 or TRBD2 (5 bases each). The V end was cut by 4 bases, the J end by 2 bases, with 12 bases between. This CDR3 has 14 residues. Germline CDR1 is LGHDT and CDR2 is YNNKEL (reference sequence). The CDR3, as DNA: TGTGCCAGCAGCCCCGGGACGGCTACCTACGAGCAGTACTTC. Translated: CASSPGTATYEQYF.

This chain connects TRBV19 to TRBJ1-1; maybe TRBD1 (5 bases). The V gene's germline CDR1 is LNHDA and CDR2 SQIVND (reference sequence). The CDR3 has 15 residues. V lost 3 bases and J 1 base, leaving 12 bases between the germline ends. Here the CDR3 reads CASSIRDQGNTEAFF. In nucleotides, the CDR3 is TGTGCCAGTAGTATCAGGGACCAAGGGAACACTGAAGCTTTCTTT.

This clone came up once. The rearrangement uses TRBV7-9 and TRBJ1-4, with no clear D. Deletions cut 3 bases from V and 2 bases from J, with 10 bases between. The CDR3 covers 15 residues. Per the germline V gene, CDR1 is SEHNR and CDR2 is FQNEAQ (reference sequence). This chain's CDR3 is CASSFPTMTNEKLFF. DNA of the CDR3: TGTGCCAGCAGCTTCCCGACAATGACTAATGAAAAACTGTTTTTT.

The chain combines TRBV28 with TRBJ1-2; D is perhaps TRBD1 (6 bases). This CDR3 contains 15 residues. V was trimmed by 6 bases and J by 0 bases, leaving 14 bases between them. CDR1 is MDHEN and CDR2 is SYDVKM in the germline V gene. CDR3 bases: TGTGCCAGCAGATTACAGGGTCCAGCTAACTATGGCTACACCTTC. Encoded protein: CASRLQGPANYGYTF.

This chain connects TRBV27 to TRBJ2-7; 11 nucleotides agree with TRBD2. The CDR3 sequence is 15 residues long. Germline V gene sequence: CDR1 MNHEY, CDR2 SMNVEV (reference sequence). With V trimmed by 5 bases and J by 1 base, 4 bases remained unmatched. The CDR3 DNA reads as TGTGCCAGCAGTCCCCGACTAGCGGGGTCCTACGAGCAGTACTTC. It encodes CASSPRLAGSYEQYF.

The chain joins TRBV14 to TRBJ2-5; 9 nucleotides match TRBD2. The CDR3 totals 18 residues. Trimming cost V 2 bases and J 0 bases; bases outside gene matches: 10. Germline V gene sequence: CDR1 SGHDN, CDR2 FVKESK. CDR3 loop: CASSQSLSAGGYQETQYF. Written as DNA, the CDR3 is TGTGCCAGCAGCCAATCCCTCAGCGCGGGGGGGTACCAAGAGACCCAGTACTTC.

The chain has TRBV4-3 and TRBJ1-5; D is unclear. Germline values: CDR1 LGHNA, CDR2 YSLEER. The CDR3 is 15 residues long. V was clipped by 0 bases and J by 4 bases, with 10 bases between them. The CDR3: CASSQDLVTNQPQHF. CDR3 DNA sequence: TGCGCCAGCAGCCAAGATCTGGTAACGAATCAGCCCCAGCATTTT.